The source of this T cell receptor (beta chain) is a study of CD8 T cells in Susac syndrome. Study at large: Susac syndrome patients were untreated, on corticosteroids with some adding intravenous immunoglobulin, or on intravenous immunoglobulin only. Study-level results: The CD4+ T cell repertoires in Susac syndrome did not show any clonal expansion.

TEMRA cells were enriched by FACS, and CD4+ and CD8+ T cells were negatively isolated. The ends lost 0 bases at V and 4 bases at J; junction bases unmatched: 7. Germline CDR1 reads DFQATT; CDR2 reads SNEGSKA (reference sequence). This CDR3 comprises 16 residues. The authors reverse transcribed about 0.45 to 1 ug RNA with random hexamers. One entry per CDR3 protein, called by TCRdb with MiXCR from the immunoSEQ multiplex PCR reads. This table has about 150,000 distinct CDR3 sequences, about 95% appearing once. A remark on this clonotype: Antigen specificity is unknown.

This clonotype was sampled from a human donor with Susac syndrome. The chain has TRBV20-1 and TRBJ1-5; 9 positions agree with TRBD1. Sequencing used CD4+ T cells from PBMCs. The CDR3, as DNA: TGCAGTGCTAGAGATGGAACAGGGGGCAAAAATCAGCCCCAGCATTTT. Its translation: CSARDGTGGKNQPQHF.